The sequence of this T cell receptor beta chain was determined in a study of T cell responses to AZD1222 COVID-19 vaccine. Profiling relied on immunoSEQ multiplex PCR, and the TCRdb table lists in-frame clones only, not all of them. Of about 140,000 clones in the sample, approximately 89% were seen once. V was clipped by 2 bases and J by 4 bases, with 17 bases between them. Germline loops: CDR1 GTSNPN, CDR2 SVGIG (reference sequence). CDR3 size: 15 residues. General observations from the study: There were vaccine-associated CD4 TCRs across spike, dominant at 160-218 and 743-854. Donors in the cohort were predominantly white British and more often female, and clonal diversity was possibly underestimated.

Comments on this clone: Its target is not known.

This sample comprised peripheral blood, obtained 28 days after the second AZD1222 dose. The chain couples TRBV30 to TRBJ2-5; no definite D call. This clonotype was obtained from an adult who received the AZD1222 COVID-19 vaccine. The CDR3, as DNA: TGTGCCTGGAGTCCCGGGTTGGGGTTGGGAGAGACCCAGTACTTC. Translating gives CAWSPGLGLGETQYF.